These 19 T cell receptor beta chains were sequenced from one sample in a study of T cell responses to AZD1222 COVID-19 vaccine. Clones were read by immunoSEQ multiplex PCR, and TCRdb kept only the in-frame ones, dropping some. The top ten clones hold around 5% of a sample with 98,000 or so clones, roughly 93% of them seen once. The sequences come from peripheral blood, collected on day 0 of AZD1222 vaccination. These TCRs come from an adult in good health.

This chain links TRBV19 with TRBJ1-2; D perhaps matches TRBD1 (5 bases). Germline-derived CDR1 and CDR2 are LNHDA and SQIVND (reference sequence). The CDR3 covers 15 residues. Trimming cost V 1 base and J 4 bases, with 13 bases left between them. CDR3 DNA: TGTGCCAGTAGTATAGGTATTGGACAAAGCTATGGCTACACCTTC. As protein: CASSIGIGQSYGYTF.

The rearrangement joins TRBV5-1 to TRBJ1-4; no definite D call. Trimming left V 0 bases short and J 5 bases short, with 5 bases between. Germline CDR1 SGHRS, CDR2 YFSETQ. The CDR3 consists of 13 residues. The CDR3 sequence is CASSLAQNEKLFF. As DNA, the CDR3 is TGCGCCAGCAGCTTGGCCCAGAATGAAAAACTGTTTTTT.

This clone showed up just once. V and J are TRBV9 and TRBJ2-1, with D possibly being TRBD1 or TRBD2 (5 bases each). Germline values: CDR1 SGDLS, CDR2 YYNGEE. The V end was cut by 4 bases, the J end by 1 base, with 15 bases between. This CDR3 spans 16 amino acids. The CDR3 nucleotides are TGTGCCAGCAGCCCGACCGGTGGGGGATCCTACAATGAGCAGTTCTTC. It encodes CASSPTGGGSYNEQFF.

The chain's CDR3 is CASSRGPTEAFF. The CDR3 nucleotides are TGTGCCAGCAGTCGGGGTCCCACTGAAGCTTTCTTT. The chain uses TRBV6-5 and TRBJ1-1; no definite D call. Germline assignment: CDR1 MNHEY and CDR2 SVGAGI. This CDR3 contains 12 residues. V was cut by 5 bases and J by 4 bases, with 8 bases left in between.

This chain uses TRBV2 with TRBJ2-3; D is unresolved. Germline V gives CDR1 SNHLY, CDR2 FYNNEI. Between the trimmed V and J ends, which lost 4 bases and 3 bases, there was a span of 14 bases. CDR3 size: 15 residues. CDR3 nucleotides: TGTGCCAGCAGTGTCGAAGCGAAGGAAACAGATACGCAGTATTTT. Translated: CASSVEAKETDTQYF.

This chain joins TRBV5-1 and TRBJ2-2; D unclear. Germline lookup yields CDR1 SGHRS and CDR2 YFSETQ. V lost 4 bases to trimming and J lost 3 bases, with 13 bases between them. The length of the CDR3 is 15 residues. The CDR3 DNA reads TGCGCCAGCAGCCCGGGTAGTAGGGACACCGGGGAGCTGTTTTTT. Its translation: CASSPGSRDTGELFF.

V is TRBV4-3 and J is TRBJ1-1; 10 bases match TRBD1. CDR3 length: 17 residues. V shed 0 bases, J shed 4 bases, and the junction held 8 bases outside the gene matches. Per the germline V gene, CDR1 is LGHNA and CDR2 is YSLEER. The CDR3 sequence: CASSQDLGTGVTTEAFF. The CDR3 DNA sequence: TGCGCCAGCAGCCAAGATTTGGGGACAGGGGTTACCACTGAAGCTTTCTTT.

The chain uses TRBV3-1 (or the pseudogene TRBV3-2) and TRBJ1-4, with D uncertain. CDR3 length equals 15 residues. Germline V gene sequence: CDR1 LGHDT, CDR2 YNNKEL (reference sequence). The V gene lost 1 base and the J gene lost 4 bases, with 10 bases spanning the gap. CDR3 bases: TGTGCCAGCAGCCAAGCCACGGAGATTAATGAAAAACTGTTTTTT. Its protein is CASSQATEINEKLFF.

J is TRBJ2-1 and V is TRBV4-2, with 10 bases that match TRBD2. This CDR3 spans 17 amino acids. Unmatched junction bases numbered 11, after V lost 3 bases and J lost 6 bases. Looked up from germline, CDR1 is LGHNA and CDR2 is YNFKEQ. The CDR3 here is CASSHGKLAGGFNEQFF. DNA for the CDR3: TGTGCCAGCAGCCACGGGAAATTAGCGGGAGGTTTCAATGAGCAGTTCTTC.

The chain couples TRBV30 to TRBJ1-6; D not certain. The ends were cut back, 4 bases at V and 7 bases at J, with 11 bases in the middle. The CDR3 spans 13 residues. Germline V CDR1 and CDR2: GTSNPN, SVGIG (reference sequence). CDR3 residues: CAWKRGRNSPLHF. CDR3 coding DNA: TGTGCCTGGAAACGGGGTCGAAATTCACCCCTCCACTTT.

This chain uses TRBV28 with TRBJ2-5; D remains unclear. V was cut by 1 base and J by 5 bases, with 5 bases left in between. This CDR3 spans 12 amino acids. Germline CDR1 and CDR2: MDHEN and SYDVKM. The CDR3 loop reads CASSLSQETQYF. In nucleotides, the CDR3 is TGTGCCAGCAGTTTATCTCAGGAGACCCAGTACTTC. The variable domain in full, completed from reference TRBV28 and TRBJ2-5, reads DVKVTQSSRYLVKRTGEKVFLECVQDMDHENMFWYRQDPGLGLRLIYFSYDVKMKEKGDIPEGYSVSREKKERFSLILESASTNQTSMYLCASSLSQETQYFGPGTRLLVL.

This chain joins TRBV30 and TRBJ1-2; maybe TRBD1 (5 bases). V dropped 7 bases and J dropped 6 bases, with 9 bases sitting between them. Germline-derived CDR1 and CDR2 are GTSNPN and SVGIG (reference sequence). The CDR3 length is 10 residues. The CDR3 is CASSGDGYTF. The DNA for the CDR3 is TGTGCCTCCTCGGGGGATGGCTACACCTTC.

The CDR3 sequence is CASSPQSGGVYEQYF. The DNA of the CDR3 is TGTGCCAGCTCACCACAGTCAGGGGGCGTCTACGAGCAGTACTTC. V gene TRBV18 combines with J gene TRBJ2-7, with 8 bases aligning to TRBD1. CDR1 is KGHSH and CDR2 is LQKENI in the germline V gene. V shed 1 base, J shed 3 bases, and the junction held 5 bases outside the gene matches. CDR3 length: 15 amino acids. The complete variable domain, with remaining parts taken from reference TRBV18 and TRBJ2-7, reads NAGVMQNPRHLVRRRGQEARLRCSPMKGHSHVYWYRQLPEEGLKFMVYLQKENIIDESGMPKERFSAEFPKEGPSILRIQQVVRGDSAAYFCASSPQSGGVYEQYFGPGTRLTVT.

This clone was counted once. The V and J genes are TRBV2 and TRBJ2-5; TRBD2 is a possible D gene (5 bases). CDR1 is SNHLY and CDR2 is FYNNEI in the germline V gene. Trimming stripped 8 bases from V and 4 bases from J, with 11 bases between. This CDR3 is built from 12 residues. CDR3 DNA sequence: TGTGCCAGCCTTATCGGGGTAGAGACCCAGTACTTC. Its protein is CASLIGVETQYF.

The chain carries TRBV5-1 and TRBJ1-5, with D perhaps matching TRBD1 (6 bases). Per the germline V gene, CDR1 is SGHRS and CDR2 is YFSETQ. This CDR3 region has 16 residues. The V end was cut by 4 bases, the J end by 0 bases, with 14 bases between. The CDR3 loop is CASSIQGPHSNQPQHF. The CDR3 region has the DNA TGCGCCAGCAGCATTCAGGGGCCCCATAGCAATCAGCCCCAGCATTTT.

The V and J genes are TRBV28 and TRBJ1-5, with TRBD1 matching over 11 bases. Germline CDR1 reads MDHEN; CDR2 reads SYDVKM. The V segment lost 2 bases and the J segment 2 bases; nucleotides outside the gene matches: 8. The CDR3 is 18 residues long. The CDR3 is CASSLMDRGLIGNQPQHF. CDR3 DNA sequence: TGTGCCAGCAGTTTAATGGACAGGGGGCTAATTGGCAATCAGCCCCAGCATTTT.

The V gene is TRBV11-2, the J gene TRBJ2-7, with TRBD2 as a possible D gene (5 bases). Trimming removed 1 base at V and 3 bases at J, with 13 bases between. Germline V CDR1 and CDR2: SGHAT, FQNNGV. CDR3 length: 15 residues. The CDR3 sequence: CASSLVPSSVYEQYF. CDR3 coding DNA: TGTGCCAGCAGCTTAGTCCCTAGCTCAGTCTACGAGCAGTACTTC. Looking up the rest from reference TRBV11-2 and TRBJ2-7 gives the full variable domain: EAGVAQSPRYKIIEKRQSVAFWCNPISGHATLYWYQQILGQGPKLLIQFQNNGVVDDSQLPKDRFSAERLKGVDSTLKIQPAKLEDSAVYLCASSLVPSSVYEQYFGPGTRLTVT.

J is TRBJ1-6 and V is TRBV7-3; D is perhaps TRBD1 (5 bases). The CDR3 covers 13 residues. Trimming removed 5 bases from V and 9 bases from J, with 11 bases in between. Germline CDR1 SGHTA, CDR2 FQGTGA. DNA of the CDR3: TGTGCCAGCAGCGAAGGGGCCACTTCACCCCTCCACTTT. This sequence encodes CASSEGATSPLHF.

The rearrangement links TRBV19 to TRBJ2-3, with 10 nucleotides matching TRBD1. Germline trimming cut 5 bases from V and 3 bases from J; bases unmatched to any gene: 5. The CDR3 spans 15 residues. The germline V gene encodes CDR1 LNHDA and CDR2 SQIVND (reference sequence). The CDR3 DNA reads as TGTGCCAGTAGTTCCCCGGGACAGGGGACAGATACGCAGTATTTT. As protein: CASSSPGQGTDTQYF.